What follows is one T cell receptor (beta chain) and its context. This may arise from a read error, as a much more abundant clone is one base away. Amplification of the TCR beta CDR3 (from genomic DNA) was done by two-round multiplex PCR. Primers targeting each individual TRBV and TRBJ gene were applied in first-round PCR. TCRdb used MiXCR to reprocess the multiplex PCR reads, holding one entry per CDR3 protein. Among around 56,000 distinct CDR3 sequences listed, approximately 26% were seen once. The sample originates from a study of prognosis after radiotherapy for stage I lung cancer. The V gene lost 5 bases and the J gene lost 10 bases, with 11 bases spanning the gap. Germline V gives CDR1 SGHAT, CDR2 FQNNGV. The CDR3 is 12 amino acids.

This sequence joins TRBV11-2 and TRBJ2-2, with D maybe TRBD1 (6 bases). Specimen: PBMCs, collected before or after stereotactic body radiation therapy (not recorded which). This TCR was recovered from a donor over 45 with non-small cell lung cancer. The CDR3: CASSVGAEELFF. The DNA for the CDR3 is TGTGCCAGCAGCGTGGGGGCCGAGGAGCTGTTTTTT.